A selection of T cell receptor beta chains follows, all from one sample in a study of vaccination and CD4 T cells after COVID-19. In TCRdb, the PCR reads were re-called with MiXCR into one record per CDR3 protein. This table holds 3,500 to 4,500 distinct CDR3 sequences, around 35% found once. These TCRs' antigens remain unknown. Sequenced material: CD4+ T cells from blood, cultured in vitro. These receptor sequences come from a human donor in good health. The CDR3 runs from the conserved cysteine through the conserved F or W. D genes are given only for firm matches. Clone size, where shown, is once, few, many, or a class for clones that have expanded.

V,size,D,J,CDR3,DNA
TRBV27,.,.,TRBJ2-1,CASGLLAPYNEQFF,TGTGCCAGCGGTTTGCTAGCGCCCTACAATGAGCAGTTCTTC
TRBV11-2,once,.,TRBJ2-2,CASSFQGPNTGELFF,TGTGCCAGCAGCTTTCAGGGGCCGAACACCGGGGAGCTGTTTTTT
TRBV19,few,.,TRBJ2-2,CATQRTGELFF,TGTGCCACCCAGAGAACCGGGGAGCTGTTTTTT
TRBV7-2,medium-sized,.,TRBJ1-5,CASPGRGEYDQPQHF,TGTGCCAGCCCCGGAAGGGGGGAGTATGATCAGCCCCAGCATTTT
TRBV6-4,.,.,TRBJ2-3,CASGEVGGGTDTQYF,TGTGCCAGCGGAGAAGTGGGGGGAGGCACAGATACGCAGTATTTT
TRBV7-8,.,.,TRBJ2-7,CASSLGWDYEQYF,TGTGCCAGCAGCTTAGGTTGGGACTACGAGCAGTACTTC
TRBV6-1,.,TRBD1,TRBJ1-6,CASSIDRGNSPLHF,TGTGCCAGCAGTATAGACAGGGGTAATTCACCCCTCCACTTT
TRBV3-1,.,.,TRBJ1-2,CASSQGGGDGYTF,TGTGCCAGCAGCCAAGGAGGAGGGGATGGCTACACCTTC
TRBV9,.,.,TRBJ1-6,CASSVYRDSPLHF,TGTGCCAGCAGCGTTTACAGGGATTCACCCCTCCACTTT
TRBV10-3,.,TRBD1,TRBJ1-2,CAISESRGLGYTF,TGTGCCATCAGTGAGTCGAGGGGGCTTGGCTACACCTTC
TRBV7-3,.,.,TRBJ2-7,CASSLNPGSSYEQYF,TGTGCCAGCAGCTTAAACCCGGGGAGCTCCTACGAGCAGTACTTC
TRBV11-2,.,.,TRBJ2-7,CASSLETGIGYEQYF,TGTGCCAGCAGCTTAGAGACAGGTATTGGTTACGAGCAGTACTTC
TRBV19,.,TRBD1,TRBJ1-2,CASTPQGQGTPTLNYGYTF,TGTGCCAGTACCCCTCAGGGACAGGGGACTCCCACCCTTAACTATGGCTACACCTTC
TRBV20-1,.,.,TRBJ2-5,CSAREVLSQETQYF,TGCAGTGCTAGAGAAGTATTGAGCCAAGAGACCCAGTACTTC
TRBV6-1,.,.,TRBJ1-1,CASRHGGEAFF,TGTGCCAGCAGACACGGGGGTGAAGCTTTCTTT
TRBV18,.,.,TRBJ1-5,CASSPRADQPQHF,TGTGCCAGCTCACCCCGTGCGGATCAGCCCCAGCATTTT
TRBV2,.,.,TRBJ1-5,CASSEEGKRPQHF,TGTGCCAGCAGTGAGGAAGGGAAGCGGCCCCAGCATTTT
TRBV5-1,.,.,TRBJ1-5,CASRPGYEGGPNQPQHF,TGCGCCAGCAGGCCGGGTTACGAAGGGGGTCCTAATCAGCCCCAGCATTTT
TRBV20-1,.,.,TRBJ1-3,CSASGGSYSGNTIYF,TGCAGTGCTTCCGGGGGTTCTTACTCTGGAAACACCATATATTTT
TRBV20-1,few,.,TRBJ2-5,CSAPTFETQYF,TGCAGTGCTCCCACTTTTGAGACCCAGTACTTC
TRBV20-1,hyperexpanded,.,TRBJ2-3,CSALDRKQYF,TGCAGTGCGTTGGACAGAAAGCAGTATTTT
TRBV6-1,.,.,TRBJ2-7,CASGLTGGTYEQYF,TGTGCCAGCGGATTGACCGGGGGCACCTACGAGCAGTACTTC
TRBV2,.,.,TRBJ2-7,CASSTGKRQYF,TGTGCCAGCAGCACAGGTAAACGGCAGTACTTC
TRBV27,few,.,TRBJ2-7,CASSSFGPYEQYF,TGTGCCAGCAGTTCCTTCGGGCCCTACGAGCAGTACTTC
TRBV19,.,.,TRBJ2-7,CASRMAGNYEQYF,TGTGCTAGTAGGATGGCAGGGAACTACGAGCAGTACTTC
TRBV20-1,.,.,TRBJ2-3,CSAQRTLQGTDTQYF,TGCAGTGCCCAACGGACTCTACAGGGCACAGATACGCAGTATTTT
TRBV19,.,.,TRBJ2-2,CASRRATGELFF,TGTGCCAGTAGACGGGCCACCGGGGAGCTGTTTTTT
TRBV5-6,.,.,TRBJ2-7,CASSRRPGVKAREQYF,TGTGCCAGCAGCCGGCGGCCAGGGGTTAAAGCTCGGGAGCAGTACTTC
TRBV20-1,.,TRBD2,TRBJ2-1,CSAPQPGGPDEQFF,TGCAGTGCCCCGCAGCCGGGGGGGCCAGATGAGCAGTTCTTC
TRBV20-1,few,.,TRBJ2-2,CSARPRGGGELFF,TGCAGTGCTAGGCCTCGGGGCGGCGGGGAGCTGTTTTTT
TRBV19,.,.,TRBJ2-3,CASSTGLSSTDTQYF,TGTGCCAGTAGTACAGGACTATCTAGCACAGATACGCAGTATTTT